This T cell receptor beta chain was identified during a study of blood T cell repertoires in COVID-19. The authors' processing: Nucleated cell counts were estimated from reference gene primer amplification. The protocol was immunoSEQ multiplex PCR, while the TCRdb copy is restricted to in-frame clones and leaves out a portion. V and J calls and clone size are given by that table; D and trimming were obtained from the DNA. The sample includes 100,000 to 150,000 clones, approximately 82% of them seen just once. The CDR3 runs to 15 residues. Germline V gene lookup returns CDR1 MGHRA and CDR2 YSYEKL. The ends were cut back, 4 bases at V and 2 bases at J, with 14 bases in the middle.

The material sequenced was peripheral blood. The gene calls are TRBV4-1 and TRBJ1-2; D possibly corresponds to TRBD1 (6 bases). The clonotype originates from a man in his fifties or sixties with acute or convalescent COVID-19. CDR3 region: CASSPRGGANYGYTF. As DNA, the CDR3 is TGCGCCAGCAGCCCTCGGGGGGGGGCCAACTATGGCTACACCTTC.